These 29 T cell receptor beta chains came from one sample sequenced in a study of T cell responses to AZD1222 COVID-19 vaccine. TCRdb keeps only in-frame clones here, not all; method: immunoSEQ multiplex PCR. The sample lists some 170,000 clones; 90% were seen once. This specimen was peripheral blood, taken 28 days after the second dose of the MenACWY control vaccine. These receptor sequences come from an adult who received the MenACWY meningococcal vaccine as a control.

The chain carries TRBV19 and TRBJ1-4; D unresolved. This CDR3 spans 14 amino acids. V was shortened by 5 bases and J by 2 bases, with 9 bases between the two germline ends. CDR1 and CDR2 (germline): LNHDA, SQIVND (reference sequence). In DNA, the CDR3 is TGTGCCAGTAGTGAAGGATCCACTAATGAAAAACTGTTTTTT. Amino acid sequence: CASSEGSTNEKLFF.

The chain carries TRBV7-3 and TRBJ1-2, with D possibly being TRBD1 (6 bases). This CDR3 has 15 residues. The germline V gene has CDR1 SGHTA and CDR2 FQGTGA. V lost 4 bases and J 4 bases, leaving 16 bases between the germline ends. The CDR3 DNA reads TGTGCCAGCAGCTCCCTAGGACAGCCTGGCTATGGCTACACCTTC. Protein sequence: CASSSLGQPGYGYTF.

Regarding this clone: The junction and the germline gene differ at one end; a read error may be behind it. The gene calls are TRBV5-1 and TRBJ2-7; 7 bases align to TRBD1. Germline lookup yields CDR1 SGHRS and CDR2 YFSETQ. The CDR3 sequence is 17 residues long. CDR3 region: CASSLENYSGGSFEQYF. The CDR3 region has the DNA TGCGCCAGCAGCTTGGAAAATTATTCAGGGGGATCCTTCGAGCAGTACTTC.

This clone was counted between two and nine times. The CDR3 reads CASSWGRGNQPQHF. CDR3 nucleotide sequence: TGTGCCAGTAGTTGGGGAAGGGGCAATCAGCCCCAGCATTTT. V and J are TRBV19 and TRBJ1-5; D is unresolved. Per the germline V gene, CDR1 is LNHDA and CDR2 is SQIVND (reference sequence). The CDR3 loop spans 14 amino acids. V was clipped by 5 bases and J by 2 bases, with 10 bases between them. The full variable domain, in which reference TRBV19 and TRBJ1-5 provide the parts outside the CDR3, is DGGITQSPKYLFRKEGQNVTLSCEQNLNHDAMYWYRQDPGQGLRLIYYSQIVNDFQKGDIAEGYSVSREKKESFPLTVTSAQKNPTAFYLCASSWGRGNQPQHFGDGTRLSIL.

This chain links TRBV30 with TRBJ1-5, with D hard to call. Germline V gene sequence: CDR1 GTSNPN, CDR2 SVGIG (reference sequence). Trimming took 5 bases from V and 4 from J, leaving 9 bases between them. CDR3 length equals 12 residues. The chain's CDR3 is CAWGGGNQPQHF. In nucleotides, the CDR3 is TGTGCCTGGGGTGGAGGGAATCAGCCCCAGCATTTT.

The CDR3 DNA is TGTGCCAGCCTTGGCGGGGGGAGGTACAATGAGCAGTTCTTC. Translation: CASLGGGRYNEQFF. The V and J genes are TRBV28 and TRBJ2-1; TRBD2 agrees at 8 bases. The V gene end was trimmed by 8 bases and the J gene end by 4 bases; junction bases not matched to a gene: 7. Germline V CDR1 and CDR2: MDHEN, SYDVKM. The CDR3 is made up of 14 amino acids.

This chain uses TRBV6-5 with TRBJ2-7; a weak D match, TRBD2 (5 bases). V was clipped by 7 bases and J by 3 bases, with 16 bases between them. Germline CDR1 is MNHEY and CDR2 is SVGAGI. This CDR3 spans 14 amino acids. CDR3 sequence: CASKERGRNYEQYF. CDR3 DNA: TGTGCCAGCAAAGAACGAGGGCGGAACTACGAGCAGTACTTC.

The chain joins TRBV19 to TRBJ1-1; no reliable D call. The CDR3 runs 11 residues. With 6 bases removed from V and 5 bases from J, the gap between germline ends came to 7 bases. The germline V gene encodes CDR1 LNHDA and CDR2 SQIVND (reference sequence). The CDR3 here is CASSRRTEAFF. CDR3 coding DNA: TGTGCCAGTAGCCGGCGGACTGAAGCTTTCTTT.

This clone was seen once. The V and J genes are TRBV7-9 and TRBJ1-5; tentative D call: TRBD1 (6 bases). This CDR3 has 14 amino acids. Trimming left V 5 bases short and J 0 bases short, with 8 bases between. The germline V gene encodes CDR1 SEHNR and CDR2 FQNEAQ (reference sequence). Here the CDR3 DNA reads TGTGCCAGCAGCGGAGGGGGTAGCAATCAGCCCCAGCATTTT. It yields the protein CASSGGGSNQPQHF.

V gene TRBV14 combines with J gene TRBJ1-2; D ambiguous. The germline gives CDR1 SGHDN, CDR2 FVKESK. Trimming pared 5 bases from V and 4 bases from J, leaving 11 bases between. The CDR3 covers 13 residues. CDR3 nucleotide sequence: TGTGCCAGCAGCGAAGCCCCGTTCTATGGCTACACCTTC. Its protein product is CASSEAPFYGYTF.

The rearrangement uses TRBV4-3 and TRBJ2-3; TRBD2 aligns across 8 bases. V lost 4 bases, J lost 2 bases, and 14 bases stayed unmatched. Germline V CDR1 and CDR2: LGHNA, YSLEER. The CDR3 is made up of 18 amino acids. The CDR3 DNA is TGCGCCAGCAGCCTCAAGAGGGCAAGCGGGAGCCCCACAGATACGCAGTATTTT. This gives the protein CASSLKRASGSPTDTQYF.

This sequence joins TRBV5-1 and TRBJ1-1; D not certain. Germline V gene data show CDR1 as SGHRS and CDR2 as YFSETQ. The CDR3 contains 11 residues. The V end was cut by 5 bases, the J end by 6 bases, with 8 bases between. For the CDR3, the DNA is TGCGCCAGCAGTAACCTCGCTGAAGCTTTCTTT. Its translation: CASSNLAEAFF.

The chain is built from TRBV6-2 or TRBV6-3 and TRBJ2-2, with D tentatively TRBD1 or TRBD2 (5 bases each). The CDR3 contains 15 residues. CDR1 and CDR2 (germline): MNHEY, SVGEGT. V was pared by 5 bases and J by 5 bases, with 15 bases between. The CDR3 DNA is TGTGCCAGCAGTAACCCCTATGAGGGGACCGGGGAGCTGTTTTTT. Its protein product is CASSNPYEGTGELFF.

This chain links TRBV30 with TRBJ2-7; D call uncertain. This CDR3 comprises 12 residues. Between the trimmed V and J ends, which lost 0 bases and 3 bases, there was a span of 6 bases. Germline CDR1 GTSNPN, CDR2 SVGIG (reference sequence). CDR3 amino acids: CAWSVTGYEQYF. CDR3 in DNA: TGTGCCTGGAGTGTAACTGGCTACGAGCAGTACTTC.

The CDR3 bases are TGTGCCAGCAGCCCCCGGGACAGGCGAACCTACGAGCAGTACTTC. This sequence encodes CASSPRDRRTYEQYF. The V and J genes are TRBV7-2 and TRBJ2-7; 8 positions agree with TRBD1. The CDR3 is 15 residues long. The germline V gene encodes CDR1 SGHTA and CDR2 FQGNSA. The V segment lost 5 bases and the J segment 2 bases; nucleotides outside the gene matches: 8.

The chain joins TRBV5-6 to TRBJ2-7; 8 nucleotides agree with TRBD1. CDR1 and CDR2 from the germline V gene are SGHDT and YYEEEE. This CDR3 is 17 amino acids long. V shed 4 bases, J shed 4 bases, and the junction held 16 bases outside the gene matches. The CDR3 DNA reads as TGTGCCAGCAGCCCCGGGACAGGCTTAACCGTGGGGTACGAGCAGTACTTC. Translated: CASSPGTGLTVGYEQYF.

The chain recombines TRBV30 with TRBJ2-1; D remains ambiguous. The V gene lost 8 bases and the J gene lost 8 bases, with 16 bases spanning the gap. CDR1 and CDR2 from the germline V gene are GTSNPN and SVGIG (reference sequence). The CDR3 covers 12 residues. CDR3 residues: CALATSLHEQFF. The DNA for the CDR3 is TGTGCCCTGGCCACATCGCTCCATGAGCAGTTCTTC.

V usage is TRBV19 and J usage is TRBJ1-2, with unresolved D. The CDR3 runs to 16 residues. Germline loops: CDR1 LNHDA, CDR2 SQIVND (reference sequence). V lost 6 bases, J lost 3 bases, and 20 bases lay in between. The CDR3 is CASSLYNGNIDYGYTF. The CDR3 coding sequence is TGTGCCAGTAGCCTCTACAATGGGAATATCGACTATGGCTACACCTTC.

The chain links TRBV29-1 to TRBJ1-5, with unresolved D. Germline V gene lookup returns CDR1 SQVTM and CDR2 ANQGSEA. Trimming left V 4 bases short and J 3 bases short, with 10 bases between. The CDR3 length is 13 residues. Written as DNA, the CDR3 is TGCAGCGTTGCCGGGATGAACAATCAGCCCCAGCATTTT. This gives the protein CSVAGMNNQPQHF.

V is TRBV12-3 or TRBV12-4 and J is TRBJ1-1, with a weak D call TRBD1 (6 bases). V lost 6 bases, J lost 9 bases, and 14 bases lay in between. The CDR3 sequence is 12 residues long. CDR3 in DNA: TGTGCCAGCAGCTTACAGGGTGTTCAAGCTTTCTTT. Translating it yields CASSLQGVQAFF.

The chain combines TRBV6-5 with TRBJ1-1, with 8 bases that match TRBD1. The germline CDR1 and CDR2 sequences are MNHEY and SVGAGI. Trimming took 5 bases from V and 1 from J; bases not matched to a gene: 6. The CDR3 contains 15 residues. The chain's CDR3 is CASSHRDRKNTEAFF. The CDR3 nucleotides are TGTGCCAGCAGTCATCGGGACAGGAAGAACACTGAAGCTTTCTTT.

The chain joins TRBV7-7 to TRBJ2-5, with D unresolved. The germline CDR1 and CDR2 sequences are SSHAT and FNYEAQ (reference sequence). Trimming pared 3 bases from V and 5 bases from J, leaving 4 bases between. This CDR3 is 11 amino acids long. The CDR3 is CASSFSETQYF. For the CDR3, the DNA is TGTGCCAGCAGCTTTTCCGAGACCCAGTACTTC. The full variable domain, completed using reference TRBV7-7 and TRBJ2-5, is GAGVSQSPRYKVTKRGQDVTLRCDPISSHATLYWYQQALGQGPEFLTYFNYEAQPDKSGLPSDRFSAERPEGSISTLTIQRTEQRDSAMYRCASSFSETQYFGPGTRLLVL.

The CDR3 DNA reads TGTGCCAGCTCACCCTTCGGACTAGCGGGAGTTTACGAGCAGTACTTC. Translation: CASSPFGLAGVYEQYF. This chain uses TRBV18 with TRBJ2-7; TRBD2 aligns across 13 bases. V lost 3 bases, J lost 4 bases, and 6 bases stayed unmatched. Looked up from germline, CDR1 is KGHSH and CDR2 is LQKENI. The CDR3 totals 16 residues.

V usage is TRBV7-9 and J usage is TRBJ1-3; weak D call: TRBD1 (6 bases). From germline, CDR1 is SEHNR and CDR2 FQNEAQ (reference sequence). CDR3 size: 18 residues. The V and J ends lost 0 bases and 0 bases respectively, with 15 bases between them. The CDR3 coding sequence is TGTGCCAGCAGCTTAGCGCGGGAAACAGGGATCTCTGGAAACACCATATATTTT. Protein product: CASSLARETGISGNTIYF. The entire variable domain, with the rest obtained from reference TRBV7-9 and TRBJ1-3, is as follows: DTGVSQNPRHKITKRGQNVTFRCDPISEHNRLYWYRQTLGQGPEFLTYFQNEAQLEKSRLLSDRFSAERPKGSFSTLEIQRTEQGDSAMYLCASSLARETGISGNTIYFGEGSWLTVV.

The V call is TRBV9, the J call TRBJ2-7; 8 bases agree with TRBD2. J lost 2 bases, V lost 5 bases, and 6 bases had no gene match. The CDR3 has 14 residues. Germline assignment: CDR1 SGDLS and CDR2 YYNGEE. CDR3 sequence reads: CASSSGGTPYEQYF. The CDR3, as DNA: TGTGCCAGCAGTTCGGGGGGGACTCCCTACGAGCAGTACTTC.

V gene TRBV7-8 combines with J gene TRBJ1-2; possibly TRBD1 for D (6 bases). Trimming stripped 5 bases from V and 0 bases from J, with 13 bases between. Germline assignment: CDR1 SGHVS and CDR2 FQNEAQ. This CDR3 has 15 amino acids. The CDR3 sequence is CASSQDSRPNYGYTF. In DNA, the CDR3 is TGTGCCAGCAGCCAGGACAGCAGACCTAACTATGGCTACACCTTC.

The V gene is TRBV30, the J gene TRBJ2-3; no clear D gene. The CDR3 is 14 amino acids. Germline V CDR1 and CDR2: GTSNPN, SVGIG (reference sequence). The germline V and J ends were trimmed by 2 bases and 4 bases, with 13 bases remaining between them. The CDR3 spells CAWSLWNTADTQYF. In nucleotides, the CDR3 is TGTGCCTGGAGTCTGTGGAACACGGCAGATACGCAGTATTTT.

CDR3 in amino acids: CASSYGQVLYGYTF. Here the CDR3 DNA reads TGTGCCAGTAGCTACGGACAGGTACTCTATGGCTACACCTTC. The chain recombines TRBV19 with TRBJ1-2, with 7 bases identical to TRBD1. There are 14 residues in the CDR3. Trimming at V came to 6 bases and at J to 4 bases, leaving 8 bases not matched to a gene. Germline V CDR1 and CDR2: LNHDA, SQIVND (reference sequence).

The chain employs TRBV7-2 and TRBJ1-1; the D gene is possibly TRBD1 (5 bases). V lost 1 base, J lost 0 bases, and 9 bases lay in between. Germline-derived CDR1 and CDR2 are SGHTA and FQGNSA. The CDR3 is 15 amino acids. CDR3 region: CASSLGATVNTEAFF. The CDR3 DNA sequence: TGTGCCAGCAGCTTAGGTGCGACAGTGAACACTGAAGCTTTCTTT.